This T cell receptor (beta chain) derives from a study of prognosis after radiotherapy for stage I lung cancer. Study-level background: About five patients had oligometastatic NSCLC after their primary tumor was surgically resected, and fourteen patients had newly diagnosed primary stage I lung tumors. Regarding the study as a whole: Unique TCR clone counts fell after stereotactic body radiation therapy, median around 9,500 versus 6,500.

Two-round multiplex PCR on genomic DNA was the method by which TCR beta CDR3 was amplified. First-round PCR employed TRBV- and TRBJ-specific primers for each gene. Via MiXCR, TCRdb re-called the multiplex PCR reads, giving one row per CDR3 protein. The sample has about 25,000 distinct CDR3 sequences, around 40% seen once. This clonotype ranks as medium-sized. The target antigen is unknown. Node-negative status on CT and PET/CT applied to all patients, none having prior chemotherapy, radiotherapy or other malignancies. The CDR3 length is 14 residues. In germline, CDR1 is MRHNA, CDR2 SNTAGT. The V gene lost 4 bases and the J gene lost 4 bases, with 13 bases spanning the gap.

This receptor was obtained from a donor aged 50 or older with non-small cell lung cancer. The sample in question was PBMCs, obtained before or after stereotactic body radiation therapy (not recorded which). V gene TRBV6-4 combines with J gene TRBJ1-2; D remains unclear. DNA of the CDR3: TGTGCCAGCAGTGCCAGCCGGGTGCTCTATGGCTACACCTTC. It encodes CASSASRVLYGYTF.